This TCR beta chain is drawn from a study of OX40 agonist ivuxolimab in advanced cancers. Overall study findings and caveats: The work left the antigen specificity of expanded peripheral T cells undetermined. Several nonresponders also turned out to have low normalized T-cell clonal expansion.

Using immunoSEQ multiplex PCR, the repertoire was profiled, and TCRdb retains in-frame clones only, with some absent. Of roughly 62,000 clones listed, about 85% are singletons. With autoimmune disease history or systemic immunosuppression, patients were excluded. In the case of this clone: Antigen unknown.

Germline CDR1 is SNHLY and CDR2 is FYNNEI. V was shortened by 11 bases and J by 5 bases, with 16 bases between the two germline ends. The length of the CDR3 is 13 residues. This chain connects TRBV2 to TRBJ2-1, with D possibly TRBD2 on 6 matching bases. This specimen was CD4+ or CD8+ T cells sorted from blood, taken in a trial of the OX40 agonist ivuxolimab. The sequence derives from an adult with an advanced solid tumor such as melanoma, head and neck, liver or kidney cancer. CDR3 nucleotide sequence: TGTGCCGCCTCCTTGGAGCGGGACAATGAGCAGTTCTTC. This sequence encodes CAASLERDNEQFF.